Following are 18 T cell receptor beta chains from one sample sequenced in a study of T cells in Graves' hyperthyroidism and ophthalmopathy. RNA transcripts served as the template for amplifying TCR beta CDR3 regions. First-round RT-PCR targeting the TCR CDR3 was performed with the HTBI primer set. One entry per CDR3 protein, called by TCRdb with MiXCR from the multiplex PCR reads. The sample has 300,000 to 450,000 distinct CDR3 sequences, about 15% seen once. The sequencing sample was made of blood. The receptors were gathered from a woman aged 55 to 70 with Graves' hyperthyroidism.

This clonotype has more than one count but fewer than ten. The chain uses TRBV20-1 and TRBJ2-4, with 12 bases matching TRBD1. The CDR3 loop spans 12 amino acids. The germline gives CDR1 DFQATT, CDR2 SNEGSKA (reference sequence). V shed 5 bases and J 15 bases; nucleotides not matched to a gene: 8. CDR3 nucleotides: TGCAGTGCTGATCCGGGACAGGGGGCGTCGTACTTC. Amino acid sequence: CSADPGQGASYF.

About this clonotype: This could be a read error, since a much larger clone is one nucleotide away. The rearrangement links TRBV12-3 or TRBV12-4 to TRBJ2-1; 11 nucleotides match TRBD2. V lost 8 bases to trimming and J lost 4 bases; unmatched junction nucleotides: 10. The CDR3 consists of 16 residues. This CDR3 is CASGRIAGGKYNEQFF. As DNA, the CDR3 is TGTGCCAGCGGTCGAATAGCGGGAGGGAAGTACAATGAGCAGTTCTTC.

This clonotype has just a few counts. The J gene is TRBJ2-1, the V gene TRBV15; a possible D gene is TRBD1 (5 bases). CDR3 length equals 14 residues. From germline, CDR1 is LNHNV and CDR2 YYDKDF (reference sequence). V lost 3 bases and J lost 5, with 11 bases in between. The CDR3 DNA is TGTGCCACCAGCAGCGACGCAGGGAACAATGAGCAGTTCTTC. Its translation is CATSSDAGNNEQFF.

This clonotype appeared many times. The chain is built from TRBV5-1 and TRBJ2-1, with TRBD2 matching over 10 bases. Germline CDR1 reads SGHRS; CDR2 reads YFSETQ. V was clipped by 0 bases and J by 5 bases; unmatched bases: 5. The CDR3 extends over 16 amino acids. CDR3 DNA sequence: TGCGCCAGCAGCTTGGCCAGAGCGGGAGGGGACAATGAGCAGTTCTTC. Protein: CASSLARAGGDNEQFF.

This clonotype was seen many times. V and J are TRBV7-9 and TRBJ2-1; D is tentatively TRBD1 or TRBD2 (5 bases each). The germline V and J ends were trimmed by 6 bases and 5 bases, with 17 bases remaining between them. This CDR3 contains 15 residues. Germline V gene lookup returns CDR1 SEHNR and CDR2 FQNEAQ (reference sequence). In DNA form, the CDR3 reads TGTGCCAGCAGTTGGGAATGGGACCCTAACAATGAGCAGTTCTTC. Translating it yields CASSWEWDPNNEQFF.

This clonotype occurred a few times. The chain carries TRBV15 and TRBJ2-6, with a possible D match to TRBD2 (5 bases). Germline CDR1 LNHNV, CDR2 YYDKDF (reference sequence). Trimming pared 0 bases from V and 1 base from J, leaving 10 bases between. The CDR3 has 17 residues. In DNA, the CDR3 is TGTGCCACCAGCAGAGATGAGGGTGTTTCTGGGGCCAACGTCCTGACTTTC. This translates into CATSRDEGVSGANVLTF.

At least ten counts were recorded for this clonotype. The chain employs TRBV30 and TRBJ2-7; D is possibly TRBD1 (5 bases). Trimming stripped 2 bases from V and 3 bases from J, with 8 bases between. The CDR3 consists of 12 residues. Germline CDR1 is GTSNPN and CDR2 is SVGIG (reference sequence). CDR3 bases: TGTGCCTGGAGTACGACAGTCTACGAGCAGTACTTC. This translates into CAWSTTVYEQYF.

This clonotype was counted only a few times. The V call is TRBV7-9, the J call TRBJ2-3; TRBD1 agrees at 8 bases. Germline CDR1 SEHNR, CDR2 FQNEAQ (reference sequence). The junction had 7 bases not matched to a gene; V was cut back by 3 bases and J by 5 bases. This CDR3 comprises 15 residues. CDR3 nucleotides: TGTGCCAGCAGCTTGGGGCAGGGGGCAGGAGATACGCAGTATTTT. Translated: CASSLGQGAGDTQYF.

This clonotype was found many times. This chain links TRBV10-2 with TRBJ1-5; 7 bases map to TRBD1. This CDR3 is 14 amino acids long. The V gene's germline CDR1 is WSHSY and CDR2 SAAADI. With 5 bases clipped from V and 4 bases from J, the junction kept 5 bases outside the gene matches. The CDR3 region is CASSWTGENQPQHF. CDR3 coding DNA: TGCGCCAGCAGTTGGACAGGCGAAAATCAGCCCCAGCATTTT.

The chain joins TRBV6-1 to TRBJ2-1, with 11 bases aligning to TRBD2. Germline loops: CDR1 MNHNS, CDR2 SASEGT. J lost 3 bases, V lost 5 bases, and 9 bases had no gene match. The CDR3 loop spans 17 amino acids. CDR3 nucleotides: TGTGCCAGCAGTCGGAATCTAGCGGGAGGACTCTACAATGAGCAGTTCTTC. Residues: CASSRNLAGGLYNEQFF.

The CDR3 coding sequence is TGTGCCAGCAGCTTGCAGGCTTCGGCGGACTACTCCTACGAGCAGTACTTC. Protein: CASSLQASADYSYEQYF. The chain employs TRBV5-5 and TRBJ2-7; TRBD2 is a possible D gene (6 bases). This CDR3 comprises 17 residues. V gave up 1 base and J gave up 0 bases, with 17 bases separating them. The germline V gene has CDR1 SGHKS and CDR2 YYEKEE (reference sequence).

This clonotype turned up a few times. With a much larger clone just one base away, this may be a read error. The CDR3 here is CASSYASGRASEQLF. DNA of the CDR3: TGTGCCAGCAGTTATGCTAGCGGGAGGGCGAGTGAGCAGCTCTTC. The chain has TRBV7-9 and TRBJ2-1, with 12 positions matching TRBD2. The CDR3 loop spans 15 amino acids. Germline loops: CDR1 SEHNR, CDR2 FQNEAQ (reference sequence).

This clonotype was seen repeatedly, ten times or more. The chain carries TRBV10-1 and TRBJ1-1, with 9 bases matching TRBD1. This CDR3 spans 14 amino acids. J lost 4 bases, V lost 4 bases, and 4 bases had no gene match. The germline gives CDR1 WNHNN, CDR2 SYGVQD (reference sequence). CDR3 sequence reads: CASSAGTGSTEAFF. The CDR3 DNA is TGCGCCAGCAGTGCCGGGACAGGGAGCACTGAAGCTTTCTTT.

V and J are TRBV6-1 and TRBJ2-7; tentatively, D is TRBD1 or TRBD2 (6 bases each). Germline CDR1 reads MNHNS; CDR2 reads SASEGT. Trimming removed 8 bases at V and 6 bases at J, with 11 bases between. This CDR3 has 11 amino acids. The CDR3 here is CASVEGGEQYF. The CDR3 DNA sequence: TGTGCCAGCGTGGAGGGGGGCGAGCAGTACTTC.

The chain employs TRBV25-1 and TRBJ2-3; possible D gene TRBD1, 5 bases. The germline gives CDR1 MGHDK, CDR2 SYGVNS. The CDR3 has 15 amino acids. V gave up 2 bases and J gave up 2 bases, with 11 bases separating them. CDR3 amino acids: CASSEGRAPTDTQYF. In DNA, the CDR3 is TGTGCCAGCAGTGAAGGCAGGGCTCCCACAGATACGCAGTATTTT.

This clonotype was observed a few times. Just one base apart from a much larger clone, this may be a read error. V is TRBV11-2 and J is TRBJ2-7, with 10 positions matching TRBD2. Per germline, CDR1 SGHAT and CDR2 FQNNGV. This CDR3 contains 14 residues. Here the CDR3 reads CGSSWTSGSYEQYF. CDR3 bases: TGTGGCAGCAGCTGGACTAGCGGTTCCTACGAGCAGTACTTC.

This clonotype was recorded at least ten times. This chain uses TRBV7-2 with TRBJ2-5, with D perhaps matching TRBD2 (5 bases). Germline V gene lookup returns CDR1 SGHTA and CDR2 FQGNSA. This CDR3 has 15 residues. Deletions cut 1 base from V and 4 bases from J, with 13 bases between. CDR3 region: CASSLDSRAGETQYF. The CDR3 bases are TGTGCCAGCAGCTTAGATTCGAGGGCGGGAGAGACCCAGTACTTC.

This clonotype was picked up many times. The chain couples TRBV20-1 to TRBJ1-1; D may be TRBD1 (5 bases). The germline gives CDR1 DFQATT, CDR2 SNEGSKA (reference sequence). Trimming removed 0 bases at V and 0 bases at J, with 17 bases between. The CDR3 is 17 amino acids. The CDR3 nucleotides read TGCAGTGCTAGAGATGAGGGACGGGGGTGGCTGAACACTGAAGCTTTCTTT. It translates to CSARDEGRGWLNTEAFF.